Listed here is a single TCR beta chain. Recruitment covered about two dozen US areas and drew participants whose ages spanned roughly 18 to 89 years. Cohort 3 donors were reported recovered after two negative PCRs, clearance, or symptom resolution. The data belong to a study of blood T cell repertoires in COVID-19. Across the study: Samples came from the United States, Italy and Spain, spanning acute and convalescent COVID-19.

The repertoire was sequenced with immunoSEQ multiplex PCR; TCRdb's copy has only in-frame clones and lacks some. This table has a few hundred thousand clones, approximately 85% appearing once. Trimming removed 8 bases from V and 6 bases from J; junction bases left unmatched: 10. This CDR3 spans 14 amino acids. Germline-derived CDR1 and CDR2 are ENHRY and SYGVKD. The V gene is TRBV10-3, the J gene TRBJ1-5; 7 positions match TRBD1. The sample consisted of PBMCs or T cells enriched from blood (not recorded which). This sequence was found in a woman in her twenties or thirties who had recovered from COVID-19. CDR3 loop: CAISDRDKGQPQHF. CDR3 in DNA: TGTGCCATCTCCGACAGGGATAAAGGTCAGCCCCAGCATTTT.